This T cell receptor beta chain was sequenced during a study of blood T cell repertoires in COVID-19. About the study: T cells, B-cell-depleted T cells, or PBMCs provided the cDNA or gDNA that served as material.

Authors' methods: Reference gene primer amplification yielded estimated nucleated cell counts. This table comes from immunoSEQ multiplex PCR, and its TCRdb copy is limited to in-frame clones, with some not included. That table supplies the V and J calls and clone size; D and trimming were determined from the DNA. Here the sample spans about 180,000 clones, around 87% being singletons. The ends were cut back, 6 bases at V and 8 bases at J, with 17 bases in the middle. Germline V lookup: CDR1 LNHDA, CDR2 SQIVND (reference sequence). This CDR3 contains 14 residues. Sequencing used peripheral blood. J is TRBJ2-1 and V is TRBV19, with D possibly TRBD1 on 5 matching bases. This TCR was sampled from a woman in her twenties or thirties with active or convalescent COVID-19. CDR3 region: CASRASDRSDEQFF. For the CDR3, the DNA is TGTGCCAGTAGGGCGTCAGACAGAAGCGATGAGCAGTTCTTC. Filled out from reference TRBV19 and TRBJ2-1, the complete variable domain reads DGGITQSPKYLFRKEGQNVTLSCEQNLNHDAMYWYRQDPGQGLRLIYYSQIVNDFQKGDIAEGYSVSREKKESFPLTVTSAQKNPTAFYLCASRASDRSDEQFFGPGTRLTVL.